This T cell receptor beta chain was observed in a study of cytomegalovirus exposure and HLA in healthy donors. Study-wide findings and caveats: Previously analyzed data showed that most TCR beta V segments were productive at a frequency of about 87% or about 30%. DRB1 showed the most TCR associations and HLA-C the fewest in a later analysis, as rates varied by HLA locus. Among the sequence variants, a highly shared cluster was likely an artifact of sequencing.

On this clone: Its antigen is not known.

The primer mix had 60 Vbeta and 13 Jbeta primers. Some clones are missing from TCRdb's copy, which holds only in-frame ones; the method was immunoSEQ multiplex PCR. The sample shows just over 80,000 clones, and approximately 1.1% sits with its ten largest clones. This CDR3 spans 14 amino acids. With 2 bases clipped from V and 5 bases from J, the junction kept 5 bases outside the gene matches. Germline V gene data show CDR1 as LNHDA and CDR2 as SQIVND (reference sequence). The chain uses TRBV19 and TRBJ1-2; 7 bases match TRBD1. This clonotype originated in a woman in her twenties or thirties in good health and CMV-seronegative. Material for sequencing was PBMCs. The CDR3 sequence is CASSITGAPYGYTF. Written as DNA, the CDR3 is TGTGCCAGTAGTATAACAGGGGCCCCTTATGGCTACACCTTC.